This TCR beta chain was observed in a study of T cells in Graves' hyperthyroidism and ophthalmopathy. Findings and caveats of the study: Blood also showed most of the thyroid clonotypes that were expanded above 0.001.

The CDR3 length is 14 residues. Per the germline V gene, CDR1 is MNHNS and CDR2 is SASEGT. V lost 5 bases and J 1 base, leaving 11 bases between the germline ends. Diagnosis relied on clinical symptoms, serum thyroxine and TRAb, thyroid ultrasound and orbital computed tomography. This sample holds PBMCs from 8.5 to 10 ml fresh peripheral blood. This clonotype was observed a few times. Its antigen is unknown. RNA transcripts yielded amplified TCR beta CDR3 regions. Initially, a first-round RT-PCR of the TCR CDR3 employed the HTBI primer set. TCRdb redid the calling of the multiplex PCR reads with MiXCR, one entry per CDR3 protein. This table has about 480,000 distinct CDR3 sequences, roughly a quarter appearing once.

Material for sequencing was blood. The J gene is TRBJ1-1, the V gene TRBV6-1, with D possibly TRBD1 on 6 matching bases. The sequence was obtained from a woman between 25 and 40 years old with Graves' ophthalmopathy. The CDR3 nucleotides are TGTGCCAGCAGTAGGACAGCTACGAACACTGAAGCTTTCTTT. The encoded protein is CASSRTATNTEAFF.